This T cell receptor (beta chain) is drawn from a study of cytomegalovirus exposure and HLA in healthy donors (dated by TCRdb to 2015 to 2018). At the level of the whole study: An earlier analysis of approximately 640 of the donors reported 250 to 300 Gb of sequence data and approximately 110 million unique TCR beta sequences from about 180 million T cells. To study patterns of TCR occurrence, a later analysis re-analyzed previously published TCR beta repertoires from 666 donors and added high-resolution HLA genotyping. An earlier analysis of nearly 600 of the donors applied high-throughput TCR beta sequencing to assess whether each TCR beta V gene segment acted as functional or pseudogenic. High-throughput TCR immunosequencing, statistical association of individual TCRs with disease status, and machine learning were combined to predict cytomegalovirus infection status. The study used immunosequencing to profile the T cell repertoires of 600 to 850 subjects and linked those repertoires to cytomegalovirus serostatus. Along with the roughly 670-subject first cohort, a separate validation cohort of over a hundred different subjects was used. Every repertoire in the discovery cohort had been generated on one and the same sequencing platform. Typing coverage differed by locus: A, B, C, DRB1 and DQB1 were typed in about 629-640 donors, DQA1 in about 500, DPA1 in nearly 610, and DPB1 in about 450. Donor age, sex, ethnicity and CMV serostatus were compiled alongside the repertoire data. On average, around 240,000 unique TCR beta nucleotide sequences were sequenced per donor among several hundred genotyped donors of the cohort, with roughly 18% of those sequences being non-productive. A later genetic analysis took genome-wide SNP genotypes for about three fifths of the 666 donors and used that subset as a discovery cohort. Rather than using new phenotypic data, the later analysis identified candidate immune exposures from TCR beta sequences and from how often those sequences occurred across donors. The study was designed to test whether signatures of past pathogen exposure could be identified by cataloging public T cell receptors. Roughly 5 DR-DQ haplotypes were treated as single units for association and clustering because of strong linkage in the cohort. About 280 gigabases of sequencing data and some 85 million unique TCR sequences were included in an early release covering several hundred HLA-typed donors. The genetic ancestry cluster associated with self-reported Caucasian donors included 70% to 85% of the roughly 400 genotyped donors. HLA typing included class I and class II loci at four-digit resolution.

The CDR3, cysteine through phenylalanine, is 14 amino acids long. Only CDR3 DNA is held: 42 bases, read in frame from base 1. V gives up 4 bases and J gives up 0 bases, and the segment between their germline ends measures 10 bases. From a lookup of the germline V gene, CDR1 and CDR2 are SGHRS and YFSETQ. In total, around 600 healthy bone marrow donors made up the cohort. At the time of sampling, every cohort member was nominally healthy, though immune exposures that went unrecorded were likely present. The donor tested CMV seronegative, placing the donor among the 352 seronegative members of the cohort. A peripheral blood sample was provided by each donor, and peripheral blood mononuclear cells were used for TCR beta sequencing. The Qiagen DNeasy Blood Extraction Kit was used to extract genomic DNA from the blood cell samples. The protocol used for the library was the immunoSEQ multiplex PCR assay. For the multiplex PCR, a mixture combining 60 forward primers for TCR Vbeta segments and 13 reverse primers for TCR Jbeta segments was used. A multiplex PCR assay on genomic DNA amplified the CDR3 region of rearranged TCR beta genes. The amplified TCR beta libraries were sequenced on the Illumina HiSeq System as 87-base-pair reads. Processing in the source paper ran as follows. A later analysis counted tens of millions of unique TCR beta chains across the approximately 700 repertoires, and around 12 million of these chains were shared by at least two donors. Raw reads were error-corrected and collapsed into unique sequences with a nearest-neighbor algorithm that merged closely related sequences to remove PCR and sequencing errors. CDR3 sequences were aligned to IMGT reference sequences to assign V, D and J gene segments. For a sequence to be retained, a match of at least six nucleotides to both a V gene segment and a J gene segment was required. Rearrangements were called productive when the CDR3 lacked stop codons and stayed in frame with V and J; all others were non-productive. Following IMGT convention, CDR3 was defined as the stretch from the second conserved V-encoded cysteine to the conserved J-encoded phenylalanine. In an earlier analysis of more than 550 of the donors, sequences lacking an unambiguous match to a single V gene segment were excluded. An earlier analysis of almost 600 of the donors classified V segments as functional when productive rearrangements were above 56.7% and as segregating when the standard deviation between donors was above 5%. A statistical classification framework was built for diagnosing cytomegalovirus status from the catalog of TCR beta chain sequences. In a later analysis, TCR nucleotide sequences were compared against IMGT/GENE-DB human TR gene sequences so that V and J genes could be assigned. Using the TCRdist pipeline, a later analysis assigned CDR3 sequences along with most-parsimonious VDJ recombination scenarios. In a later analysis, each TCR beta chain was defined by its CDR3 amino acid sequence together with its V-gene family, and reads lacking a unique V-gene family were excluded. A later analysis removed 450 to 600 highly shared, low-generation-probability nucleotide sequences to deal with suspected cross-contamination and a sequencing artifact. A later analysis calculated a clonal expansion index for each public chain from normalized within-repertoire ranks of inferred template counts. A later analysis computed generation probabilities with a VDJ recombination model fitted to out-of-frame rearrangements, and checked the results against IGoR. Hypergeometric tests were used in a later analysis to score TCR-TCR, TCR-HLA and TCR-CMV co-occurrence, with a repertoire-size bias correction applied to the TCR pairs. A later analysis estimated false discovery rates by permuting HLA or CMV assignments 20 times. In a later analysis, co-occurring TCRs were grouped using DBSCAN, and TCRdist sequence similarity was added for clustering within HLA-allele-positive subsets. Repertoires with fewer than 30,000 or more than 120,000 public chains were left out of co-occurrence clustering, as were a few repertoires with anomalous nucleotide sharing. Not all clones reach the TCRdb copy of this immuneACCESS table, which keeps in-frame sequences only. Checked studies attribute under half of the gap to unresolved V genes and leave the rest unexplained. That table is the source of V, J and clone size, and D and trimming were worked out from the DNA. The table for this sample records under 150,000 clones. The ten largest account for just under 2% of the sample.

As regards this clone: Its target antigen remains unknown.

Overall results and qualifications from the work: A few of the identified cytomegalovirus-associated TCR beta chains were confirmed in vitro to be specific for cytomegalovirus antigens. According to the authors, the approach could potentially be generalized to other disease states and immunological phenotypes. A later analysis found that HLA-associated TCR beta chains were more clonally expanded and had lower generation probabilities than equally common non-associated chains. Most TCR sequences were seen in very few donors, while some public TCRs were found in many individuals. HLA typing was unavailable for some donors at each locus, so association tests used only the typed subset. A later genetic analysis reported fewer N-insertions in productive TCRs among donors in an Asian-associated ancestry cluster than the roughly 720-donor mean. Some IMGT-functional V segments, including TRBV6-2 and TRBV6-3, could not be distinguished by the 87-base-pair reads and were therefore excluded. Presence/absence analyses assumed roughly uniform sequencing depth across donors, an assumption that may not hold. A later analysis reported that several top co-occurrence clusters appeared linked to parvovirus B19, influenza, CMV and Epstein-Barr virus. In an earlier analysis of about 550 of the donors, most TCR beta V segments were observed in productive rearrangements about 87% or about 30% of the time, broadly matching IMGT annotations. A group of highly shared sequence variants was considered likely to be a technical artifact of the sequencing pipeline. Because counts were too low, about 15 rarely observed V segments, including chromosome 9 orphons, were left out of the earlier analysis of 500 to 650 of the donors. A further reported finding was that TCR beta sequences accurately predicted the HLA-A and HLA-B alleles for most subjects in the first cohort. This cohort had only TCR beta chains sequenced, and the lack of alpha or paired-chain data limited which features could be detected. A later analysis found that most CMV-associated TCR beta chains appeared HLA-restricted, with HLA associations seemingly driven largely by CMV exposure. An association between a missense DCLRE1C variant and V-gene and J-gene trimming of TCR beta chains was found in a later genetic analysis and replicated in an independent cohort. In a later analysis, TCR association rates were found to vary across HLA loci, with the most associated TCRs seen for DRB1 alleles and the fewest for HLA-C alleles. Correlated functional status among segregating V segments might be attributable to linkage disequilibrium, but an unknown experimental factor could not be ruled out. The classifier was reported to diagnose cytomegalovirus status with high specificity and sensitivity in both the original cohort and the validation cohort. Specific HLA alleles were associated with 15,000 to 20,000 TCR beta sequences at a false discovery rate of 0.05 in a later analysis. When HLA alleles, especially DR and DQ, strongly co-occurred, attributing TCR associations to individual alleles was difficult. A total of roughly 160 TCR beta chains were listed by the study as associated with cytomegalovirus. CMV serostatus was the only immune exposure information available for the cohort.

Sequenced material: PBMCs. The clonotype originates from a woman in her fifties or sixties in good health and CMV-seronegative. The chain employs TRBV5-1 and TRBJ1-1, with TRBD1 perhaps the D gene, on 5 matching bases. Here the CDR3 is given as CASSPTEMNTEAFF. At the DNA level, the sequence is TGCGCCAGCAGCCCGACAGAGATGAACACTGAAGCTTTCTTT.